These T cell receptor beta chains were read from a single sample in a study of Graves' ophthalmopathy and Graves' hyperthyroidism. TCRdb reanalysed the multiplex PCR reads using MiXCR and keeps one entry per CDR3 protein. The sample gives under 60,000 distinct CDR3 sequences, 45% to 55% of which show up once; over 4% is in the top ten. The sample taken for sequencing was peripheral blood. The source of these receptors is an adult woman with Graves' ophthalmopathy. CDR3s include the opening cysteine and the closing phenylalanine or tryptophan. D genes are given only for firm matches. Clone size, where shown, is once, few, many, or a class for clones that have expanded.

J | V | D | size | DNA | CDR3
TRBJ1-5 | TRBV7-9 | TRBD1 | NA | TGTGCCAGCAGCTCTTTCCTGGGACAGGGGAATCAGCCCCAGCATTTT | CASSSFLGQGNQPQHF
TRBJ2-7 | TRBV28 | NA | many | TGTGCCAGCAGCCCGGACCCCTACGAGCAGTACTTC | CASSPDPYEQYF
TRBJ2-1 | TRBV20-1 | NA | once | TGCAGTGCCTCCCAGGGAGTGGTGGGGAATGAGCAGTTCTTC | CSASQGVVGNEQFF
TRBJ2-3 | TRBV2 | TRBD1 | many | TGTGCCAGCAGCCCTTCAGGGGGAGCGGCAGATACGCAGTATTTT | CASSPSGGAADTQYF
TRBJ2-1 | TRBV7-9 | NA | NA | TGTGCCAGCAGCTTAGAAGAAGACGGGCGCTACAATGAGCAGTTCTTC | CASSLEEDGRYNEQFF
TRBJ2-3 | TRBV7-7 | TRBD2 | NA | TGTGCCAGCAGTTTAGGAAAGGGACTAGCGGGTTTATTCCAAATCTTAAAGAACACAGATACGCAGTATTTT | CASSLGKGLAGLFQILKNTDTQYF
TRBJ1-5 | TRBV5-8 | NA | many | TGTGCCAGCAGCTTGGACAGGGCCCATCAGCCCCAGCATTTT | CASSLDRAHQPQHF
TRBJ2-7 | TRBV20-1 | TRBD2 | many | TGCAGTGCTAGAGACTTATTACTAGCGGGAGCAAACGAGCAGTACTTC | CSARDLLLAGANEQYF
TRBJ2-1 | TRBV6-6 | TRBD2 | many | TGTGCCAGCCTTGCGGGGGGGATCAATGAGCAGTTCTTC | CASLAGGINEQFF
TRBJ2-3 | TRBV5-1 | NA | NA | TGCGCCAGCAGCTTGGGACTACACACAGATGCGCAGTATTTT | CASSLGLHTDAQYF
TRBJ1-2 | TRBV11-2 | NA | NA | TGTGCCAGCAGCTGGACAGTCTCCGGCTACACCTTC | CASSWTVSGYTF